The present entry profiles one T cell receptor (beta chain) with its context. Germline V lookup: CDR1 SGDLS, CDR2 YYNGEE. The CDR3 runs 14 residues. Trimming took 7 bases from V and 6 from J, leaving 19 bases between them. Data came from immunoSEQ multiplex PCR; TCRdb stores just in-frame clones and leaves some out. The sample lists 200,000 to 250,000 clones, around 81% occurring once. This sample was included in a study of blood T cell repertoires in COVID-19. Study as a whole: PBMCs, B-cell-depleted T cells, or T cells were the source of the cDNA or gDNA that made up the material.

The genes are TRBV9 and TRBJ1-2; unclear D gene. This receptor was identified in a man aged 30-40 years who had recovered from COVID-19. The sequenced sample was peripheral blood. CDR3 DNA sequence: TGTGCCAGCGAGCCCCCGTCGGAGGGCAATGGCTACACCTTC. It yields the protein CASEPPSEGNGYTF. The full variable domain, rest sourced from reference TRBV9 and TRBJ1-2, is DSGVTQTPKHLITATGQRVTLRCSPRSGDLSVYWYQQSLDQGLQFLIQYYNGEERAKGNILERFSAQQFPDLHSELNLSSLELGDSALYFCASEPPSEGNGYTFGSGTRLTVV.